The present T cell receptor (beta chain) was sequenced within a study of T cell responses to AZD1222 COVID-19 vaccine. The CDR3 spans 14 residues. CDR1 SQVTM and CDR2 ANQGSEA come from the germline V gene. Losses at the gene ends were 6 bases for V and 8 bases for J; bases not matched to a gene: 7. Here immunoSEQ multiplex PCR was the method, and the copy in TCRdb shows in-frame clones only, minus some. In the table there are some 110,000 clones, 75% to 90% of which are singletons. This specimen consisted of peripheral blood, obtained 28 days after the second AZD1222 dose. The origin of this receptor is an adult who received the AZD1222 COVID-19 vaccine. The chain combines TRBV29-1 with TRBJ1-6, with 10 bases matching TRBD1. CDR3 coding DNA: TGCAGCGTGGCCCCCGGGACAGGGGATTCACCCCTCCACTTT. This translates into CSVAPGTGDSPLHF.